This T cell receptor (beta chain) derives from a study of PD-L1 blockade in urothelial cancer. Across the whole study: Male sex and bladder-origin urothelial cancer were recorded for about 90% of the 29 patients. Patients had undergone 0 to 3 prior chemotherapy regimens. Blood was analyzed 3 weeks (second dose) and 6 weeks after treatment start.

Documented time point: peripheral blood 6 weeks after treatment start. Templates that were synthetic TCR analogs were spiked into each PCR. Method: immunoSEQ multiplex PCR; TCRdb's copy keeps in-frame clones and lacks some. The sample consists of about 91,000 clones, around four fifths of them appearing once. The receptor comes from a man in his sixties or seventies with urothelial cancer. The starting material was PBMCs, obtained around atezolizumab (anti-PD-L1) treatment.

For the CDR3, the DNA is TGTGCCAGCACCCTAGATGGGAATCAGCCCCAGCATTTT. Translated: CASTLDGNQPQHF. This chain connects TRBV2 to TRBJ1-5; D unclear. From germline, CDR1 is SNHLY and CDR2 FYNNEI. V lost 7 bases to trimming and J lost 4 bases, with 11 bases between them. The CDR3 contains 13 residues.